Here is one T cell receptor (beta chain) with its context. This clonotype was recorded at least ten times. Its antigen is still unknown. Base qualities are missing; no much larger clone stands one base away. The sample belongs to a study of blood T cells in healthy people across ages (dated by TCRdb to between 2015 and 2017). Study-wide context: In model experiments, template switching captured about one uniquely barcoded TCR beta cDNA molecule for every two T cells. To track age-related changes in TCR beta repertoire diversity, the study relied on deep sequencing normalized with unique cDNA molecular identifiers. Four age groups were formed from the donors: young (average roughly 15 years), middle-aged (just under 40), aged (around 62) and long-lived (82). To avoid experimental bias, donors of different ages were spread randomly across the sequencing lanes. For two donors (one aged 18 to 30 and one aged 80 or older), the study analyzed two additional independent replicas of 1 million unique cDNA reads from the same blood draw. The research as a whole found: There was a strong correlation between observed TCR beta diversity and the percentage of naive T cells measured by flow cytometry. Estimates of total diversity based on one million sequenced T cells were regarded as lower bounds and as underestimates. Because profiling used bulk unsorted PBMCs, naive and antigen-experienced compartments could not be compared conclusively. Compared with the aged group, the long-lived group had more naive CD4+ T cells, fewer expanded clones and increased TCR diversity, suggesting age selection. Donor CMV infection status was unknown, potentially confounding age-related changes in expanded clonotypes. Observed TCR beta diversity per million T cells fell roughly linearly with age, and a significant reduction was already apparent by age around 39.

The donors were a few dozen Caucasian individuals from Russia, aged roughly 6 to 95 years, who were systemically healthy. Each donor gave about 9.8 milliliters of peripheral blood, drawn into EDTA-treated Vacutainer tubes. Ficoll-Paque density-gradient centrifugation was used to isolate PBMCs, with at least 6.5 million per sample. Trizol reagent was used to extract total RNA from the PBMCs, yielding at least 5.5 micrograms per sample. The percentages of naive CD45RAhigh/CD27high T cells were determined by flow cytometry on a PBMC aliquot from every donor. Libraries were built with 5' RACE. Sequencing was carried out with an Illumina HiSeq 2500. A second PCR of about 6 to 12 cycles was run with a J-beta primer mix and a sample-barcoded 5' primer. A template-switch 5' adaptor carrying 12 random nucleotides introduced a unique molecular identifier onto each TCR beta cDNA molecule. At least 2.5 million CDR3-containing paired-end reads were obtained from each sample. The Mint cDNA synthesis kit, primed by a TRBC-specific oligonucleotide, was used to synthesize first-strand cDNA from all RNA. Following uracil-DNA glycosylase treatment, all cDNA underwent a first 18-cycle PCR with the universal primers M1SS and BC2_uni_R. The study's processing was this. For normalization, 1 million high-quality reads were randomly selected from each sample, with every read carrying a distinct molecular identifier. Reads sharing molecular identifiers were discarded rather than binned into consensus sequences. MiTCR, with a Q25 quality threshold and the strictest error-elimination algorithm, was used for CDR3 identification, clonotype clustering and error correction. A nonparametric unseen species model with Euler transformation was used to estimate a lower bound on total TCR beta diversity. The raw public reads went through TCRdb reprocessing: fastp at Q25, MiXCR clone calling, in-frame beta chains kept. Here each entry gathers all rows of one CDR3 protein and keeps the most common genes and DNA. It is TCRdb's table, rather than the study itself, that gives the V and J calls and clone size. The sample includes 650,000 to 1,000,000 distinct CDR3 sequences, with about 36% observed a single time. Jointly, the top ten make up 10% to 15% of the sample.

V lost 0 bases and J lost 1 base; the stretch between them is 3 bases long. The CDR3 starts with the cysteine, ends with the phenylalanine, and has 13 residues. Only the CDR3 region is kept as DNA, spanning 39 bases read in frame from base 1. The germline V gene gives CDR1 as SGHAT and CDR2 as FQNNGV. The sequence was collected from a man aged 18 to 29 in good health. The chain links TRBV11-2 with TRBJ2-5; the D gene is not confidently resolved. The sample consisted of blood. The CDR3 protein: CASSLDPQETQYF. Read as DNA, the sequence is TGTGCCAGCAGCTTAGATCCCCAAGAGACCCAGTACTTC.